These 6 T cell receptor beta chains share one sample of origin, sequenced in a study of technical replicates of blood from a few donors. Some clones are missing from TCRdb's copy, which holds only in-frame ones; the method was immunoSEQ multiplex PCR. The table lists approximately 70,000 clones, about 90% of them singletons. Sequenced: T cells isolated from PBMCs. These receptors all come from a human donor in good health.

This rearrangement joins TRBV27 to TRBJ2-7; D possibly corresponds to TRBD2 (5 bases). This CDR3 is built from 13 residues. In germline, CDR1 is MNHEY, CDR2 SMNVEV (reference sequence). Trimming removed 4 bases at V and 3 bases at J, with 10 bases between. For the CDR3, the DNA is TGTGCCAGCAGTTACGGGGTCCTCTACGAGCAGTACTTC. It yields the protein CASSYGVLYEQYF.

This chain joins TRBV29-1 and TRBJ1-2, with 11 bases aligning to TRBD1. J lost 3 bases, V lost 3 bases, and 6 bases had no gene match. This CDR3 region has 15 residues. The V gene's germline CDR1 is SQVTM and CDR2 ANQGSEA. DNA for the CDR3: TGCAGCGTTGAGGGACAGGGGGGTACCCACTATGGCTACACCTTC. As protein: CSVEGQGGTHYGYTF.

The V and J genes are TRBV7-9 and TRBJ1-2; 10 bases match TRBD1. With V trimmed by 4 bases and J by 5 bases, 7 bases remained unmatched. The CDR3 runs 15 residues. Germline loops: CDR1 SEHNR, CDR2 FQNEAQ (reference sequence). CDR3 residues: CASSSVGTGDYGYTF. For the CDR3, the DNA is TGTGCCAGCAGCTCAGTTGGGACAGGGGATTATGGCTACACCTTC.

The count of this clone is one. The chain carries TRBV27 and TRBJ2-2, with 9 bases matching TRBD1. Germline loops: CDR1 MNHEY, CDR2 SMNVEV (reference sequence). After removal of 5 bases from V and 6 bases from J, the junction contained 7 bases not matched to a gene. The CDR3 spans 15 residues. The CDR3: CASSQGTGRAGELFF. The CDR3 DNA reads as TGTGCCAGCAGTCAGGGGACAGGGAGGGCCGGGGAGCTGTTTTTT.

The chain couples TRBV6-4 to TRBJ2-7; 8 bases match TRBD1. This CDR3 has 14 residues. CDR1 is MRHNA, CDR2 SNTAGT, per germline. V dropped 5 bases and J dropped 0; count of bases not matched to a gene: 3. The CDR3 sequence: CASSPGTGSYEQYF. The CDR3, as DNA: TGTGCCAGCAGTCCCGGGACAGGCTCCTACGAGCAGTACTTC.

This clone was seen more than once but under ten times. This chain links TRBV20-1 with TRBJ1-1; D gene ambiguous. Germline V lookup: CDR1 DFQATT, CDR2 SNEGSKA (reference sequence). The V end was cut by 5 bases, the J end by 6 bases, with 7 bases between. The CDR3 runs to 10 residues. CDR3 loop: CSAAIPEAFF. DNA of the CDR3: TGCAGTGCTGCGATCCCTGAAGCTTTCTTT.